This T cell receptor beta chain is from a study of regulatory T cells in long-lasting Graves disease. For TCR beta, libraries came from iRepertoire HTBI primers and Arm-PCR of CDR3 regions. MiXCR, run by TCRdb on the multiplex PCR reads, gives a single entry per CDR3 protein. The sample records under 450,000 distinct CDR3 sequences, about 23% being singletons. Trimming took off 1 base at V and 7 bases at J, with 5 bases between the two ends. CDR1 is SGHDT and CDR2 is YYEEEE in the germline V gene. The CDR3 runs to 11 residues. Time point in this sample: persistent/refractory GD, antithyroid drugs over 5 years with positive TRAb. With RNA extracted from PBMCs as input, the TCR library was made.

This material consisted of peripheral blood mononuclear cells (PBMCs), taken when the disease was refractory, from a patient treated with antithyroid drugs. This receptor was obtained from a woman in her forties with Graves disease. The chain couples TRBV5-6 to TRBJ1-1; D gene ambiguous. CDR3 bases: TGTGCCAGCAGCTTGTGGGGTGAAGCTTTCTTT. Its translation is CASSLWGEAFF.